The next 10 T cell receptor beta chains were all read from a single sample in a study of T cell clonality in common variable immunodeficiency. The repertoire was sequenced with immunoSEQ multiplex PCR; TCRdb's copy has only in-frame clones and lacks some. The sample includes 45,000 to 65,000 clones, none of them occurring once. Sequencing was done on a sample of peripheral blood mononuclear cells. These TCRs come from a person aged 18 to 75 in good health.

This clone was picked up many times. The observed sequence ends 3 residues before the CDR3 terminus, with the missing tail filled in from the germline J gene. The J gene is TRBJ2-3, the V gene TRBV5-1, with 9 bases that match TRBD2. V lost 4 bases to trimming and J lost 5 bases; unmatched junction nucleotides: 14. The CDR3 loop spans 17 amino acids. CDR1 and CDR2 (germline): SGHRS, YFSETQ. This chain's CDR3 is CASSATPAGGQGDTQYF. The sequenced CDR3 bases are TGCGCCAGCAGCGCTACGCCGGCGGGGGGGCAGGGAGATACG.

This clone was counted many times. The read gets to within 3 residues of the CDR3 end, and the germline J gene fills in the rest. V and J are TRBV7-9 and TRBJ1-1; tentatively, D is TRBD1 (6 bases). Trimming took 4 bases from V and 7 from J, leaving 13 bases between them. This CDR3 has 13 residues. CDR1 is SEHNR, CDR2 FQNEAQ, per germline (reference sequence). The CDR3 reads CASSSTTGGEAFF. The sequenced part of the CDR3 DNA is TGTGCCAGCAGCTCCACGACAGGCGGTGAA.

This clone showed up just a few times. The read falls 3 residues short of the CDR3 end, and the missing part is taken from the germline J gene. The rearrangement links TRBV5-1 to TRBJ1-1, with 10 bases that match TRBD1. CDR1 SGHRS and CDR2 YFSETQ come from the germline V gene. The V gene end was trimmed by 2 bases and the J gene end by 1 base; junction bases not matched to a gene: 8. This CDR3 has 17 residues. CDR3: CASSFAGQGRRNTEAFF. The part of the CDR3 DNA that was read is TGCGCCAGCAGCTTTGCGGGACAGGGGCGAAGGAACACTGAA.

In this sample, this clone turned up many times. The missing CDR3 end, 3 residues past where the read stops, is filled in from the germline J gene. The rearrangement uses TRBV18 and TRBJ2-7, with D possibly being TRBD1 (5 bases). This CDR3 contains 13 residues. V was trimmed by 3 bases and J by 3 bases, leaving 9 bases between them. Germline lookup yields CDR1 KGHSH and CDR2 LQKENI. This CDR3 is CASSPDRNYEQYF. Incomplete CDR3 DNA: TGTGCCAGCTCACCCGACAGAAACTACGAG. The full variable domain, rest sourced from reference TRBV18 and TRBJ2-7, is NAGVMQNPRHLVRRRGQEARLRCSPMKGHSHVYWYRQLPEEGLKFMVYLQKENIIDESGMPKERFSAEFPKEGPSILRIQQVVRGDSAAYFCASSPDRNYEQYFGPGTRLTVT.

This clone was seen at least ten times. The missing CDR3 end, 3 residues past where the read stops, is filled in from the germline J gene. The chain is built from TRBV6-2 or TRBV6-3 and TRBJ1-5; possible D gene TRBD1, 5 bases. CDR3 length: 13 residues. Trimming left V 5 bases short and J 3 bases short, with 8 bases between. The germline gives CDR1 MNHEY, CDR2 SVGEGT. The CDR3 spells CASSRQINQPQHF. Partial CDR3 DNA: TGTGCCAGCAGTAGACAGATCAATCAGCCC.

The table lists this clone with many counts. The CDR3 goes on 3 residues after the read ends, and that part is filled in from the germline J gene. The rearrangement links TRBV13 to TRBJ2-6; 8 bases line up with TRBD1. There are 19 residues in the CDR3. V lost 3 bases and J lost 2; bases outside the gene matches: 12. Germline V gene lookup returns CDR1 PRHDT and CDR2 FYEKMQ (reference sequence). CDR3 in amino acids: CASSFRTPGGSPGANVLTF. Incomplete CDR3 DNA: TGTGCCAGCAGCTTCCGGACCCCAGGGGGCTCCCCTGGGGCCAACGTC.

In its sample, this clone was seen many times. CDR3: CASSPRQASSTDTQYF. The part of the CDR3 DNA that was read is TGCGCCAGCAGCCCAAGACAGGCCTCTAGCACAGATACG. J is TRBJ2-3 and V is TRBV5-1, with D tentatively TRBD1 (6 bases). The read stops 3 residues short of the end of the CDR3; the missing end is completed from the germline J gene. Trimming removed 4 bases from V and 0 bases from J, with 15 bases in between. Per germline, CDR1 SGHRS and CDR2 YFSETQ. The CDR3 has 16 residues.

This clone was seen repeatedly, ten times or more. The CDR3 end is not reached by the read, which stops 3 residues before it; the germline J gene fills it in. The chain employs TRBV20-1 and TRBJ1-5; 9 bases are a match to TRBD1. V was clipped by 0 bases and J by 7 bases; unmatched bases: 13. This CDR3 is 17 amino acids long. The germline CDR1 and CDR2 sequences are DFQATT and SNEGSKA (reference sequence). Here the CDR3 reads CSARDISTTGGYQPQHF. The sequenced part of the CDR3 DNA is TGCAGTGCTAGAGATATTTCGACGACAGGGGGATACCAGCCC.

The sample holds many counts of this clone. The covered CDR3 bases are TGTGCCAGCAGCCAGATGGGAGGGGCCAGCTCCTACAATGAG. Translated, it gives CASSQMGGASSYNE. The entire CDR3 protein is CASSQMGGASSYNEQFF. The gene calls are TRBV14 and TRBJ2-1, with TRBD2 matching 7 bases. The read finishes 3 residues shy of the CDR3 end, and the germline J gene is used to complete it. Trimming removed 3 bases from V and 0 bases from J; junction bases left unmatched: 8. The CDR3 loop spans 17 amino acids. Looked up from germline, CDR1 is SGHDN and CDR2 is FVKESK.

This clone occurred many times. The CDR3 is cut off 3 residues early in the read; its end comes from the germline J gene. The J gene is TRBJ1-4, the V gene TRBV5-1; 7 nucleotides match TRBD1. The V gene end was trimmed by 4 bases and the J gene end by 5 bases; junction bases not matched to a gene: 5. This CDR3 region has 14 residues. The V gene's germline CDR1 is SGHRS and CDR2 YFSETQ. The DNA read from the CDR3 is TGCGCCAGCAGCCCAGGACAGGAGAATGAAAAA. Its translation is CASSPGQENEK. The CDR3 as a whole reads CASSPGQENEKLFF.